The entry below describes one T cell receptor (beta chain). With V trimmed by 0 bases and J by 4 bases, 1 base remained unmatched. Germline CDR1 LNHNV, CDR2 YYDKDF (reference sequence). The CDR3 extends over 15 amino acids. Sequencing used immunoSEQ multiplex PCR; TCRdb keeps in-frame clones, though not all of them. The sample has about 30,000 clones, over 60% seen once. The sample originates from a study of OX40 agonist ivuxolimab in advanced cancers. The chain links TRBV15 to TRBJ2-2; 8 bases match TRBD1. This TCR was sampled from an adult with an advanced solid tumor such as melanoma, head and neck, liver or kidney cancer. Source: CD4+ or CD8+ T cells sorted from blood, taken in a trial of the OX40 agonist ivuxolimab. The CDR3: CATSREGQVTGELFF. CDR3 in DNA: TGTGCCACCAGCAGAGAGGGACAGGTCACCGGGGAGCTGTTTTTT.